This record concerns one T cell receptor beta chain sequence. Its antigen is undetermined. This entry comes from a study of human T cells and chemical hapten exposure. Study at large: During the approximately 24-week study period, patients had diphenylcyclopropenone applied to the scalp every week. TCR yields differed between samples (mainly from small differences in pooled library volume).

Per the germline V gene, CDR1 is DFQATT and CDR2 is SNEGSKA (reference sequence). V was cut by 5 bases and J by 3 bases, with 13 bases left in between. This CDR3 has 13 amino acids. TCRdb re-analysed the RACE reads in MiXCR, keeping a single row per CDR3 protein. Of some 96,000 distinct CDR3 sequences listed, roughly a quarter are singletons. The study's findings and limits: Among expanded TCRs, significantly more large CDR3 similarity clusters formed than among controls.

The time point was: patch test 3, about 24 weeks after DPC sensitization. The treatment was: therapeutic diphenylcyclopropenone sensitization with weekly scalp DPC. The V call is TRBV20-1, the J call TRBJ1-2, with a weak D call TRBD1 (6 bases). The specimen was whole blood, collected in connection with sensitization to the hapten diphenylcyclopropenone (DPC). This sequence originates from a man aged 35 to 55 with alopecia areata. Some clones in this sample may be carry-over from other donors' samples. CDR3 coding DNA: TGCAGTGCTCCGTTACAGGGCTACTATGGCTACACCTTC. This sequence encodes CSAPLQGYYGYTF.